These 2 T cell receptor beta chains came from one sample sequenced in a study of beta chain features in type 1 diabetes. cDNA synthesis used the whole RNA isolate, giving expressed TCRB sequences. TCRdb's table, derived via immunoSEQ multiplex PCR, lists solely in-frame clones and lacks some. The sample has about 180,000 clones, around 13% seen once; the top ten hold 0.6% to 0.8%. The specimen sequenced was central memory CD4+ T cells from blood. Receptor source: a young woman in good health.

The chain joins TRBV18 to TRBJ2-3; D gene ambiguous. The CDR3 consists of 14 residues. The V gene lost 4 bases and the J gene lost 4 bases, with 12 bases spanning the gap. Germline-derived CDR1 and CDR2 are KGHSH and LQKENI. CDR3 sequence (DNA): TGTGCCAGCTCACTAACTCGGAGCGCAGATACGCAGTATTTT. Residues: CASSLTRSADTQYF.

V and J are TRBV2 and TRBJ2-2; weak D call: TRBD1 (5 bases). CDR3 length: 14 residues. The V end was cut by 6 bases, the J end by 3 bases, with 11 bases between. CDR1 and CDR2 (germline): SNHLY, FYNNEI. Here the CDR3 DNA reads TGTGCCAGCAGGAAGGACACCTACACCGGGGAGCTGTTTTTT. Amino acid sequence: CASRKDTYTGELFF.